A single sample gave rise to the 27 T cell receptor beta chains below, sequenced in a study of cytomegalovirus exposure and HLA in healthy donors. The study ran its PCR with 60 Vbeta and 13 Jbeta primers. Assay: immunoSEQ multiplex PCR; the TCRdb copy retains only in-frame clones and omits some. Here the sample spans around 150,000 clones, around 80% being singletons. Material for sequencing was PBMCs. Receptors were obtained from a woman in her thirties or forties in good health and CMV-seronegative.

This clone appeared once. This chain uses TRBV30 with TRBJ1-2; D gene ambiguous. The V and J ends lost 4 bases and 0 bases respectively, with 9 bases between them. Germline V gives CDR1 GTSNPN, CDR2 SVGIG (reference sequence). The CDR3 has 13 residues. The CDR3 protein is CAWTRSANYGYTF. DNA of the CDR3: TGTGCCTGGACAAGATCGGCTAACTATGGCTACACCTTC.

This clone was recorded a few times. The chain recombines TRBV7-3 with TRBJ2-3; D may be TRBD1 (6 bases). CDR1 is SGHTA and CDR2 is FQGTGA in the germline V gene. V was cut by 5 bases and J by 3 bases, with 9 bases left in between. This CDR3 spans 13 amino acids. The CDR3 reads CASSPTGTDTQYF. CDR3 nucleotide sequence: TGTGCCAGCAGCCCGACAGGTACAGATACGCAGTATTTT. Supplemented by reference TRBV7-3 and TRBJ2-3, the full variable domain reads GAGVSQTPSNKVTEKGKYVELRCDPISGHTALYWYRQSLGQGPEFLIYFQGTGAADDSGLPNDRFFAVRPEGSVSTLKIQRTERGDSAVYLCASSPTGTDTQYFGPGTRLTVL.

The chain is built from TRBV30 and TRBJ1-1; 9 nucleotides agree with TRBD1. This CDR3 is 13 amino acids long. After removal of 0 bases from V and 12 bases from J, the junction contained 8 bases not matched to a gene. Per germline, CDR1 GTSNPN and CDR2 SVGIG (reference sequence). The chain's CDR3 is CAWSVPGQGRTFF. Here the CDR3 DNA reads TGTGCCTGGAGTGTACCCGGACAGGGGAGGACTTTCTTT. Full variable domain (rest looked up from reference TRBV30 and TRBJ1-1): SQTIHQWPATLVQPVGSPLSLECTVEGTSNPNLYWYRQAAGRGLQLLFYSVGIGQISSEVPQNLSASRPQDRQFILSSKKLLLSDSGFYLCAWSVPGQGRTFFGQGTRLTVV.

The rearrangement joins TRBV6-1 to TRBJ2-1, with 10 bases lining up with TRBD2. The CDR3 covers 17 residues. CDR1 MNHNS and CDR2 SASEGT come from the germline V gene. Trimming removed 0 bases from V and 3 bases from J; junction bases left unmatched: 5. The CDR3 loop is CASSEAHRTSGYNEQFF. CDR3 nucleotide sequence: TGTGCCAGCAGTGAAGCGCACAGGACTAGCGGCTACAATGAGCAGTTCTTC.

This sequence joins TRBV28 and TRBJ2-7; 11 bases are a match to TRBD2. This CDR3 is 15 amino acids long. The germline V gene has CDR1 MDHEN and CDR2 SYDVKM. V lost 7 bases to trimming and J lost 2 bases; unmatched junction nucleotides: 7. The CDR3 DNA reads TGTGCCAGCATCCCCGGGACTAGCGGCACCTACGAGCAGTACTTC. The encoded protein is CASIPGTSGTYEQYF.

The chain employs TRBV6-1 and TRBJ2-1; weak D call: TRBD2 (5 bases). The germline CDR1 and CDR2 sequences are MNHNS and SASEGT. The CDR3 spans 13 residues. V was pared by 10 bases and J by 5 bases, with 15 bases between. CDR3 region: CATGESRDNEQFF. DNA for the CDR3: TGTGCCACCGGGGAATCTCGGGACAATGAGCAGTTCTTC.

This chain uses TRBV30 with TRBJ1-1; maybe TRBD1 (6 bases). V was trimmed by 3 bases and J by 1 base, leaving 9 bases between them. CDR3 size: 13 residues. Germline loops: CDR1 GTSNPN, CDR2 SVGIG (reference sequence). The CDR3 DNA sequence: TGTGCCTGGAGAGGGGGGGGGAACACTGAAGCTTTCTTT. It encodes CAWRGGGNTEAFF.

In its sample, this clone was seen a few times. V and J are TRBV6-1 and TRBJ2-2; 10 nucleotides match TRBD1. This CDR3 contains 20 residues. Losses at the gene ends were 4 bases for V and 0 bases for J; bases not matched to a gene: 14. Germline CDR1 is MNHNS and CDR2 is SASEGT. The CDR3, as DNA: TGTGCCAGCAGTGCGGGGACAGGGGCCCTCATCGGCGCGAACACCGGGGAGCTGTTTTTT. Translated: CASSAGTGALIGANTGELFF.

The chain carries TRBV7-2 and TRBJ2-3; the match to TRBD2 covers 10 bases. CDR3 length equals 16 residues. Germline trimming cut 4 bases from V and 2 bases from J; bases unmatched to any gene: 6. Germline lookup yields CDR1 SGHTA and CDR2 FQGNSA. As DNA, the CDR3 is TGTGCCAGCAGCTCCAGCGGGAGGGGTAACACAGATACGCAGTATTTT. Protein: CASSSSGRGNTDTQYF. Together with reference TRBV7-2 and TRBJ2-3, the CDR3 gives the full variable domain: GAGVSQSPSNKVTEKGKDVELRCDPISGHTALYWYRQSLGQGLEFLIYFQGNSAPDKSGLPSDRFSAERTGGSVSTLTIQRTQQEDSAVYLCASSSSGRGNTDTQYFGPGTRLTVL.

V is TRBV28 and J is TRBJ2-2; tentative D call: TRBD2 (5 bases). Germline lookup yields CDR1 MDHEN and CDR2 SYDVKM. This CDR3 comprises 18 residues. The V end was cut by 5 bases, the J end by 4 bases, with 23 bases between. CDR3 residues: CASSPLPPAGVGTGELFF. Here the CDR3 DNA reads TGTGCCAGCAGTCCCCTCCCCCCTGCCGGGGTGGGCACCGGGGAGCTGTTTTTT.

This clone was found once. The V call is TRBV30, the J call TRBJ2-7, with D possibly TRBD2 on 5 matching bases. CDR3 length: 13 amino acids. Germline loops: CDR1 GTSNPN, CDR2 SVGIG (reference sequence). The ends were cut back, 5 bases at V and 4 bases at J, with 15 bases in the middle. CDR3: CAWSGNHRYEQYF. CDR3 bases: TGTGCCTGGTCCGGGAATCATAGGTACGAGCAGTACTTC. Combining the CDR3 with reference TRBV30 and TRBJ2-7 gives the whole variable domain SQTIHQWPATLVQPVGSPLSLECTVEGTSNPNLYWYRQAAGRGLQLLFYSVGIGQISSEVPQNLSASRPQDRQFILSSKKLLLSDSGFYLCAWSGNHRYEQYFGPGTRLTVT.

J is TRBJ2-7 and V is TRBV6-1; D gene ambiguous. Trimming removed 6 bases from V and 4 bases from J, with 4 bases in between. Germline CDR1 MNHNS, CDR2 SASEGT. There are 10 residues in the CDR3. The CDR3 DNA reads TGTGCCAGCAGGGAGTACGAGCAGTACTTC. Translating it yields CASREYEQYF.

The gene calls are TRBV19 and TRBJ2-2; 7 bases align to TRBD1. The ends lost 7 bases at V and 5 bases at J; junction bases unmatched: 13. The germline V gene has CDR1 LNHDA and CDR2 SQIVND (reference sequence). There are 16 residues in the CDR3. The CDR3 loop is CASKRGLRRETGELFF. CDR3 bases: TGTGCCAGTAAAAGGGGGCTCAGGAGAGAGACCGGGGAGCTGTTTTTT.

The genes are TRBV28 and TRBJ2-6; TRBD1 aligns across 8 bases. The CDR3 spans 17 residues. V was pared by 7 bases and J by 0 bases, with 8 bases of the junction left unmatched. The V gene's germline CDR1 is MDHEN and CDR2 SYDVKM. The DNA for the CDR3 is TGTGCCAGCAACCAGGGGACAGGTATCTCTGGGGCCAACGTCCTGACTTTC. Amino acid sequence: CASNQGTGISGANVLTF.

In its sample, this clone was seen once. The chain links TRBV30 to TRBJ1-6; D unresolved. In germline, CDR1 is GTSNPN, CDR2 SVGIG (reference sequence). V lost 0 bases, J lost 9 bases, and 12 bases lay in between. The CDR3 totals 14 residues. CDR3 loop: CAWSVQSGSSPLHF. The CDR3 DNA sequence: TGTGCCTGGAGTGTACAGAGCGGGAGTTCACCCCTCCACTTT.

The chain links TRBV7-2 to TRBJ2-7; no definite D call. The CDR3 totals 14 residues. Germline V gene sequence: CDR1 SGHTA, CDR2 FQGNSA. V was clipped by 1 base and J by 0 bases, with 7 bases between them. CDR3 DNA sequence: TGTGCCAGCAGCTTAGATCTAAACTCCTACGAGCAGTACTTC. Protein sequence: CASSLDLNSYEQYF.

The V call is TRBV18, the J call TRBJ2-5; D is perhaps TRBD2 (5 bases). The germline CDR1 and CDR2 sequences are KGHSH and LQKENI. The ends were cut back, 2 bases at V and 5 bases at J, with 15 bases in the middle. The CDR3 covers 15 residues. The CDR3 DNA reads TGTGCCAGCTCACCATCCGCAGGAGGAAGGGAGACCCAGTACTTC. Encoded protein: CASSPSAGGRETQYF. The full variable domain, with the rest looked up from reference TRBV18 and TRBJ2-5, is NAGVMQNPRHLVRRRGQEARLRCSPMKGHSHVYWYRQLPEEGLKFMVYLQKENIIDESGMPKERFSAEFPKEGPSILRIQQVVRGDSAAYFCASSPSAGGRETQYFGPGTRLLVL.

In its sample, this clone was seen once. The chain recombines TRBV28 with TRBJ2-1; 8 bases match TRBD1. The CDR3 is made up of 13 amino acids. The germline V gene has CDR1 MDHEN and CDR2 SYDVKM. V was pared by 7 bases and J by 10 bases, with 9 bases of the junction left unmatched. The CDR3 reads CASTFGQGKEQFF. In DNA form, the CDR3 reads TGTGCCAGCACCTTTGGACAGGGAAAGGAGCAGTTCTTC.

This clone was picked up one time. The chain has TRBV19 and TRBJ1-1; TRBD1 is a possible D gene (6 bases). V lost 4 bases, J lost 5 bases, and 20 bases lay in between. The germline V gene has CDR1 LNHDA and CDR2 SQIVND (reference sequence). The CDR3 consists of 16 residues. In nucleotides, the CDR3 is TGTGCCAGTAGTACCTCTTACGACAGGTTGGGGACTGAAGCTTTCTTT. It yields the protein CASSTSYDRLGTEAFF.

The chain joins TRBV10-3 to TRBJ2-6; 7 bases are shared with TRBD1. The germline gives CDR1 ENHRY, CDR2 SYGVKD. The CDR3 length is 18 residues. V was clipped by 4 bases and J by 2 bases; unmatched bases: 11. CDR3 sequence (DNA): TGTGCCATCAGTGCATCAACAGGGGATCGGGCTGGGGCCAACGTCCTGACTTTC. Residues: CAISASTGDRAGANVLTF.

J is TRBJ1-4 and V is TRBV5-1; TRBD1 agrees at 8 bases. CDR3 length: 15 amino acids. Germline V gene sequence: CDR1 SGHRS, CDR2 YFSETQ. The V segment lost 4 bases and the J segment 8 bases; nucleotides outside the gene matches: 10. In DNA form, the CDR3 reads TGCGCCAGCAGCACCGGTACAGGGGGATGGGAAAAACTGTTTTTT. Translation gives CASSTGTGGWEKLFF.

V is TRBV7-9 and J is TRBJ1-3; TRBD1 agrees at 7 bases. This CDR3 has 15 residues. CDR1 and CDR2 (germline): SEHNR, FQNEAQ (reference sequence). Unmatched junction bases numbered 8, after V lost 5 bases and J lost 4 bases. CDR3 loop: CASSTDQGGGNTIYF. CDR3 nucleotide sequence: TGTGCCAGCAGCACCGACCAGGGGGGAGGAAACACCATATATTTT.

This rearrangement joins TRBV19 to TRBJ1-3, with 7 bases that match TRBD1. The CDR3 spans 14 residues. The V and J ends lost 1 base and 4 bases, in that order; junction bases with no gene match: 1. CDR1 and CDR2 (germline): LNHDA, SQIVND (reference sequence). CDR3 coding DNA: TGTGCCAGTAGTATAGGGGACAGCGGAAACACCATATATTTT. Amino acid sequence: CASSIGDSGNTIYF.

This chain uses TRBV30 with TRBJ2-5; D call uncertain. Germline V gene data show CDR1 as GTSNPN and CDR2 as SVGIG (reference sequence). With 1 base removed from V and 5 bases from J, the gap between germline ends came to 8 bases. This CDR3 is built from 12 residues. DNA of the CDR3: TGTGCCTGGAGTGGGTTAGAGGAGACCCAGTACTTC. Its protein is CAWSGLEETQYF.

V and J are TRBV11-3 and TRBJ2-3, with 7 bases fitting TRBD2. V shed 6 bases and J 3 bases; nucleotides not matched to a gene: 0. This CDR3 has 12 amino acids. The germline CDR1 and CDR2 sequences are SGHNT and YENEEA. DNA of the CDR3: TGTGCCAGCAGGGGAGGGACAGATACGCAGTATTTT. Encoded protein: CASRGGTDTQYF.

This clone was counted many times. The rearrangement links TRBV2 to TRBJ2-2, with TRBD1 matching 10 bases. Germline V gene sequence: CDR1 SNHLY, CDR2 FYNNEI. The CDR3 covers 16 residues. The J segment lost 1 base and the V segment lost 6 bases, leaving 5 bases of the junction unmatched. The CDR3 reads CASRSTGGKNTGELFF. The CDR3 region has the DNA TGTGCCAGCAGATCGACAGGGGGCAAGAACACCGGGGAGCTGTTTTTT. Full variable domain (remainder filled in from reference TRBV2 and TRBJ2-2): EPEVTQTPSHQVTQMGQEVILRCVPISNHLYFYWYRQILGQKVEFLVSFYNNEISEKSEIFDDQFSVERPDGSNFTLKIRSTKLEDSAMYFCASRSTGGKNTGELFFGEGSRLTVL.

V and J are TRBV9 and TRBJ2-1; 10 bases are a match to TRBD2. The CDR3 is made up of 14 amino acids. V lost 7 bases and J lost 5; bases outside the gene matches: 6. CDR1 and CDR2 (germline): SGDLS, YYNGEE. CDR3 sequence (DNA): TGTGCCAGCCAAGCGGGAGGGCCAAACAATGAGCAGTTCTTC. Residues: CASQAGGPNNEQFF.